These 12 T cell receptor beta chains were sequenced from one sample in a study of Graves' ophthalmopathy and Graves' hyperthyroidism. Amplification from RNA transcripts yielded the TCR beta CDR3 regions. The first-round RT-PCR employed HTBI primers together with the Qiagen OneStep RT-PCR kit. A multiplex PCR was then performed as the second round. TCRdb re-called the multiplex PCR reads through MiXCR, storing one row per CDR3 protein. In the table there are 650,000 to 900,000 distinct CDR3 sequences, about 44% of which are singletons. Material for sequencing was peripheral blood. Every receptor here comes from an adult man with Graves' ophthalmopathy.

This clonotype was picked up a small number of times. The chain carries TRBV25-1 and TRBJ1-5; 9 nucleotides align to TRBD1. The CDR3 consists of 15 residues. Germline V gene lookup returns CDR1 MGHDK and CDR2 SYGVNS. The junction had 1 base not matched to a gene; V was cut back by 3 bases and J by 1 base. DNA of the CDR3: TGTGCCAGCAGTGAGGACAGGGGAAGCAATCAGCCCCAGCATTTT. Translating gives CASSEDRGSNQPQHF.

This clonotype was seen at least ten times. The V and J genes are TRBV7-9 and TRBJ1-3; D may be TRBD1 (6 bases). CDR3 size: 14 residues. Germline CDR1 reads SEHNR; CDR2 reads FQNEAQ (reference sequence). The V gene lost 6 bases and the J gene lost 4 bases, with 13 bases spanning the gap. Here the CDR3 reads CASSRGGSGNTIYF. The CDR3 nucleotides are TGTGCCAGCAGTCGCGGGGGCTCGGGAAACACCATATATTTT.

V is TRBV10-3 and J is TRBJ2-1, with 7 bases lining up with TRBD2. The CDR3 sequence is 16 residues long. J gave up 0 bases and V 6 bases, and 8 bases lay outside the gene matches. Germline CDR1 reads ENHRY; CDR2 reads SYGVKD. CDR3 loop: CAIRNSGPHSYNEQFF. DNA of the CDR3: TGTGCCATCAGAAATAGCGGGCCCCACTCCTACAATGAGCAGTTCTTC.

The rearrangement links TRBV7-6 to TRBJ1-6; weak D call: TRBD1 (5 bases). The CDR3 consists of 15 residues. The germline gives CDR1 SGHVS, CDR2 FNYEAQ. Trimming stripped 6 bases from V and 9 bases from J, with 18 bases between. The CDR3 region is CASSYLPRGGSPLHF. In nucleotides, the CDR3 is TGTGCCAGCAGTTATCTGCCAAGGGGAGGTTCACCCCTCCACTTT.

Note on this clonotype: This could be a read error, since a much larger clone is one nucleotide away. The CDR3 coding sequence is TGTGCCAGCAGCTTACGGACAGGGGACTATGGCTACACCTTC. The encoded protein is CASSLRTGDYGYTF. This chain uses TRBV7-8 with TRBJ1-2; 9 nucleotides match TRBD1. CDR3 length equals 14 residues. Germline CDR1 is SGHVS and CDR2 is FQNEAQ. V lost 2 bases to trimming and J lost 3 bases; unmatched junction nucleotides: 1.

This clonotype was counted only a few times. This chain connects TRBV11-1 to TRBJ2-7; D gene uncertain. V was clipped by 2 bases and J by 1 base, with 18 bases between them. The CDR3 contains 17 residues. Germline-derived CDR1 and CDR2 are SGHAT and FQDESV (reference sequence). CDR3 DNA sequence: TGTGCCAGCAGCTTATCGCTTGCTCGTGGTCCATCCTACGAGCAGTACTTC. It codes for CASSLSLARGPSYEQYF.

This clonotype was seen ten or more times. The chain carries TRBV15 and TRBJ1-2; D not certain. The germline V and J ends were trimmed by 1 base and 5 bases, with 5 bases remaining between them. The CDR3 spans 12 residues. Germline V CDR1 and CDR2: LNHNV, YYDKDF (reference sequence). CDR3 DNA: TGTGCCACCAGCAGAGGATCGTATGGCTACACCTTC. This sequence encodes CATSRGSYGYTF.

Regarding this clonotype: Given the absence of the conserved phenylalanine or tryptophan at the CDR3 end, a read error is likely. V gene TRBV6-5 combines with J gene TRBJ2-5; 8 bases line up with TRBD2. V dropped 6 bases and J dropped 6; count of bases not matched to a gene: 15. Germline CDR1 is MNHEY and CDR2 is SVGAGI. The CDR3 spans 16 residues. The CDR3 DNA follows: TGTGCCAGCAGCCCTCTAGCGGGCGACGCAAGACAGACCCAGTACTGC. Protein sequence: CASSPLAGDARQTQYC.

Comment on this clonotype: The junction departs from the called germline gene at one end, perhaps through a read error. V usage is TRBV9 and J usage is TRBJ2-2; 8 bases are shared with TRBD2. The CDR3 loop spans 16 amino acids. CDR1 SGDLS and CDR2 YYNGEE come from the germline V gene. CDR3 in DNA: TGTGCCAGCAGCCCTCGGGAGGGCAGCGGGACCGGGGTGCTGTTTTTT. It encodes CASSPREGSGTGVLFF.

The table lists this clonotype with many counts. The chain is built from TRBV2 and TRBJ2-7; D is perhaps TRBD2 (5 bases). The CDR3 extends over 11 amino acids. CDR1 is SNHLY and CDR2 is FYNNEI in the germline V gene. V lost 3 bases and J 10 bases, leaving 10 bases between the germline ends. The CDR3 DNA is TGTGCCAGCAGTGAGGTAGCGCAACAGTACTTC. It translates to CASSEVAQQYF.

The chain is built from TRBV7-9 and TRBJ2-2; 13 positions agree with TRBD2. The CDR3 spans 17 residues. Germline-derived CDR1 and CDR2 are SEHNR and FQNEAQ (reference sequence). The junction had 9 bases not matched to a gene; V was cut back by 5 bases and J by 6 bases. CDR3 sequence: CASSQELAGGPAGELFF. In DNA form, the CDR3 reads TGTGCCAGCAGCCAAGAACTAGCGGGAGGGCCGGCCGGGGAGCTGTTTTTT. The full variable domain, in which reference TRBV7-9 and TRBJ2-2 provide the parts outside the CDR3, is DTGVSQNPRHKITKRGQNVTFRCDPISEHNRLYWYRQTLGQGPEFLTYFQNEAQLEKSRLLSDRFSAERPKGSFSTLEIQRTEQGDSAMYLCASSQELAGGPAGELFFGEGSRLTVL.

There are a few counts of this clonotype. The chain is built from TRBV2 and TRBJ1-2, with D hard to call. CDR1 SNHLY and CDR2 FYNNEI come from the germline V gene. This CDR3 has 13 amino acids. V shed 11 bases and J shed 2 bases, with 15 bases lying between them. In DNA form, the CDR3 reads TGTGCCTGGAGTGATTATGGGAACTATGGCTACACCTTC. Its translation is CAWSDYGNYGYTF.